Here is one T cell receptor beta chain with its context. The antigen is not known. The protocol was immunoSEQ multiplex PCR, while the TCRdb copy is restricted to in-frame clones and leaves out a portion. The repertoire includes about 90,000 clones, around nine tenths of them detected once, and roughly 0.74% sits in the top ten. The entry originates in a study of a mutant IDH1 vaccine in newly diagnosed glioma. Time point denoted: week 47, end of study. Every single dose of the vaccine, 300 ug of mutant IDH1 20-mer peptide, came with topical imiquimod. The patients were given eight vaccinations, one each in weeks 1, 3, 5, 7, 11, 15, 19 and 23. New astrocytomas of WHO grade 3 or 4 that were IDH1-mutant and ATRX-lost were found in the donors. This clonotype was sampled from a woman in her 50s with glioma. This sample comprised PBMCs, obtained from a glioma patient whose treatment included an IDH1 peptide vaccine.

DNA of the CDR3: TGTGCCAGCAGCCCGTACATGAGCGGGAGCTCCTACAATGAGCAGTTCTTC. Its translation: CASSPYMSGSSYNEQFF. The rearrangement uses TRBV4-2 and TRBJ2-1; 8 nucleotides match TRBD2. This CDR3 has 17 amino acids. The germline gives CDR1 LGHNA, CDR2 YNFKEQ. V was pared by 4 bases and J by 0 bases, with 8 bases of the junction left unmatched.